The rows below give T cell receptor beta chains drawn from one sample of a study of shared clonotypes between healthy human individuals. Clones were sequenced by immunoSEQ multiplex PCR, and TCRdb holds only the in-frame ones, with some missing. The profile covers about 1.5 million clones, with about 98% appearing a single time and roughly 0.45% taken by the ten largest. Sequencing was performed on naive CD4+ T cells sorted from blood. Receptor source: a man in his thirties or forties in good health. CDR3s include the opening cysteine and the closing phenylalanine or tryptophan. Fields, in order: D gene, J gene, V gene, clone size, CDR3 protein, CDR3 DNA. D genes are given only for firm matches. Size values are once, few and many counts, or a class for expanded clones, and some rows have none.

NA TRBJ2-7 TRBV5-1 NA CASSLVGGYSYEQYF TGCGCCAGCAGCTTGGTAGGCGGTTACTCCTACGAGCAGTACTTC
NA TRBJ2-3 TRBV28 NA CASSSTRTADTQYF TGTGCCAGCAGTTCTACTAGAACGGCAGATACGCAGTATTTT
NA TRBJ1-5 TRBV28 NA CASSRPLHSNQPQHF TGTGCCAGCAGCCGCCCCCTCCATAGCAATCAGCCCCAGCATTTT
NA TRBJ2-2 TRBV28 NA CASTTTGELFF TGTGCCAGCACCACCACCGGGGAGCTGTTTTTT
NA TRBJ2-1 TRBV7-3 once CASSFGNGWEQFF NA
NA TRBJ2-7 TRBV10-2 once CASSEGQRYEQYF TGCGCCAGCAGTGAGGGACAGAGATACGAGCAGTACTTC
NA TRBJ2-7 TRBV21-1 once CASGGAGVEQYF TGTGCCAGCGGGGGGGCCGGAGTTGAGCAGTACTTC
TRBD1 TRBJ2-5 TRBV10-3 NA CAISGRGQGRGTQYF TGTGCCATCAGTGGAAGGGGACAGGGAAGGGGGACCCAGTACTTC
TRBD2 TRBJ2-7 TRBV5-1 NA CASSLLTSGISLEQYF TGCGCCAGCAGCTTACTGACAAGCGGGATCTCTCTGGAGCAGTACTTC
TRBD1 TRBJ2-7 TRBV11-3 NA CASSPGQGRYEQYF TGTGCCAGCAGCCCGGGACAGGGTCGGTACGAGCAGTACTTC
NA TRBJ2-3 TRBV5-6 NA CASSSWGRGTDTQYF TGTGCCAGCAGCTCCTGGGGCAGGGGCACAGATACGCAGTATTTT
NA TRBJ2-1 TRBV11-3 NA CASSLSLGASSYNEQFF TGTGCCAGCAGCTTAAGTTTGGGGGCTAGCTCCTACAATGAGCAGTTCTTC
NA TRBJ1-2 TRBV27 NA CASSPEGTNYGYTF TGTGCCAGCAGTCCCGAGGGGACCAACTATGGCTACACCTTC
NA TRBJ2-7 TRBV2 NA CATTMGGSRYEQYF TGTGCCACCACGATGGGGGGATCACGCTACGAGCAGTACTTC
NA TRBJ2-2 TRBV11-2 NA CASSLGRTGELFF TGTGCCAGCAGCTTAGGCCGCACCGGGGAGCTGTTTTTT
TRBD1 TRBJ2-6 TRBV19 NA CASSLTGASGANVLTF TGTGCCAGTAGTTTAACAGGGGCTAGTGGGGCCAACGTCCTGACTTTC
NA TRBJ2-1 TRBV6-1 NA CASSEPRTMLYNEQFF TGTGCCAGCAGTGAACCCCGGACGATGCTCTACAATGAGCAGTTCTTC
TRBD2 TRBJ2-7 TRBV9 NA CASSPRLAGAYEQYF TGTGCCAGCAGCCCGAGACTAGCGGGCGCCTACGAGCAGTACTTC
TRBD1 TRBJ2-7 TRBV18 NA CASSTADREHYEQYF TGTGCCAGCTCAACGGCGGACAGGGAGCACTACGAGCAGTACTTC
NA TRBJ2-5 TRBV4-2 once CASSPKGTQETQYF TGTGCCAGCAGCCCAAAGGGGACTCAAGAGACCCAGTACTTC
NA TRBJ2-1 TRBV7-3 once CASSLIARGSGNEQFF TGTGCCAGCAGCTTAATCGCCCGGGGGAGCGGCAATGAGCAGTTCTTC
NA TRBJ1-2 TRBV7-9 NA CASREASGEGINGYTF TGTGCCAGCAGGGAAGCCTCCGGGGAGGGGATTAATGGCTACACCTTC
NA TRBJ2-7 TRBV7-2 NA CASSSTNRVPYEQYF TGTGCCAGCAGCTCAACCAACAGGGTCCCCTACGAGCAGTACTTC
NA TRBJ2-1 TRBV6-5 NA CASREGHRLYNEQFF TGTGCCAGCAGAGAGGGACACAGACTCTACAATGAGCAGTTCTTC
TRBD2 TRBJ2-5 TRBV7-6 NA CASSFRRRTSGQETQYF TGTGCCAGCAGCTTTAGGCGCCGGACTAGCGGCCAAGAGACCCAGTACTTC
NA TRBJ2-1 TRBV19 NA CASSEGLYEQFF TGTGCCAGTAGTGAAGGTTTATATGAGCAGTTCTTC